The 12 T cell receptor beta chains presented below share a single source sample, sequenced in a study of blood T cell repertoires in COVID-19. Clones were read by immunoSEQ multiplex PCR, and TCRdb kept only the in-frame ones, dropping some. This table holds 85,000 to 100,000 clones, about 91% found once. The specimen was peripheral blood. The receptors were gathered from a man in his forties or fifties with COVID-19, enrolled during active disease.

This rearrangement joins TRBV2 to TRBJ1-2, with D possibly TRBD1 on 5 matching bases. The CDR3 length is 13 residues. V was cut by 5 bases and J by 3 bases, with 10 bases left in between. Germline V gene lookup returns CDR1 SNHLY and CDR2 FYNNEI. Here the CDR3 reads CASSRQLDYGYTF. The CDR3 DNA sequence: TGTGCCAGCAGTCGACAGCTTGACTATGGCTACACCTTC.

The chain uses TRBV19 and TRBJ1-5; D might be TRBD1 (6 bases). V was cut by 6 bases and J by 3 bases, with 15 bases left in between. The germline V gene encodes CDR1 LNHDA and CDR2 SQIVND (reference sequence). This CDR3 is built from 15 residues. The CDR3 DNA is TGTGCCAGTAGACGTACCGGACAGAACAATCAGCCCCAGCATTTT. Residues: CASRRTGQNNQPQHF.

The chain carries TRBV5-5 and TRBJ2-5; D is undetermined. Germline CDR1 is SGHKS and CDR2 is YYEKEE (reference sequence). The CDR3 has 14 amino acids. The germline V and J ends were trimmed by 0 bases and 5 bases, with 11 bases remaining between them. The CDR3 DNA is TGTGCCAGCAGCTTGGTTATGGGCACGGAGACCCAGTACTTC. As protein: CASSLVMGTETQYF.

This chain uses TRBV5-5 with TRBJ2-7; 14 nucleotides agree with TRBD2. Per germline, CDR1 SGHKS and CDR2 YYEKEE (reference sequence). V lost 4 bases, J lost 4 bases, and 4 bases stayed unmatched. The CDR3 runs to 15 residues. CDR3 residues: CASSAGTSGGYEQYF. The CDR3 DNA sequence: TGTGCCAGCAGCGCCGGGACTAGCGGGGGATACGAGCAGTACTTC.

This sequence joins TRBV4-1 and TRBJ1-4; TRBD1 matches 8 bases. Unmatched junction bases numbered 11, after V lost 0 bases and J lost 8 bases. Per the germline V gene, CDR1 is MGHRA and CDR2 is YSYEKL. The CDR3 sequence is 17 residues long. CDR3 amino acids: CASSQEKDRAADEKLFF. CDR3 coding DNA: TGCGCCAGCAGCCAAGAAAAGGACAGGGCGGCGGACGAAAAACTGTTTTTT.

The V and J genes are TRBV15 and TRBJ2-7; 9 nucleotides agree with TRBD1. Germline loops: CDR1 LNHNV, CDR2 YYDKDF (reference sequence). Trimming cost V 6 bases and J 2 bases; bases outside gene matches: 11. The length of the CDR3 is 16 residues. CDR3 sequence reads: CATSTTRDRDPYEQYF. The DNA of the CDR3 is TGTGCCACCAGTACGACCCGGGACAGGGACCCCTACGAGCAGTACTTC.

The V call is TRBV2, the J call TRBJ2-2; D remains ambiguous. This CDR3 is built from 13 residues. Trimming shortened V by 5 bases and J by 4 bases, and 8 bases separated the two germline ends. Germline-derived CDR1 and CDR2 are SNHLY and FYNNEI. The CDR3 sequence: CASSTESTGELFF. The DNA of the CDR3 is TGTGCCAGCAGTACGGAGAGCACCGGGGAGCTGTTTTTT.

The rearrangement joins TRBV6-6 to TRBJ2-1, with TRBD2 matching over 9 bases. CDR3 length: 16 residues. V gave up 6 bases and J gave up 8 bases; unmatched junction bases: 14. Germline CDR1 reads MNHNY; CDR2 reads SVGAGI (reference sequence). For the CDR3, the DNA is TGTGCCAGCAGGTCCTATTTGCGGGGGGGCAACTATGAGCAGTTCTTC. It is translated as CASRSYLRGGNYEQFF.

The V gene is TRBV6-2 or TRBV6-3, the J gene TRBJ1-2, with 7 bases fitting TRBD1. This CDR3 region has 14 residues. V gave up 2 bases and J gave up 7 bases; unmatched junction bases: 7. The germline CDR1 and CDR2 sequences are MNHEY and SVGEGT. CDR3 residues: CASSYGTDLFGYTF. In DNA, the CDR3 is TGTGCCAGCAGTTACGGGACAGACTTATTTGGCTACACCTTC.

The chain joins TRBV9 to TRBJ1-1, with a weak D call TRBD1 (6 bases). The CDR3 totals 15 residues. V lost 1 base, J lost 0 bases, and 10 bases lay in between. Germline assignment: CDR1 SGDLS and CDR2 YYNGEE. Here the CDR3 DNA reads TGTGCCAGCAGCGTAACAGGGAACATGAACACTGAAGCTTTCTTT. This gives the protein CASSVTGNMNTEAFF.

The genes are TRBV6-4 and TRBJ2-6; the match to TRBD2 covers 7 bases. This CDR3 has 16 residues. V trimming: 6 bases; J trimming: 1 base; junction bases outside the gene matches: 6. The germline gives CDR1 MRHNA, CDR2 SNTAGT. CDR3 sequence reads: CASSPKGGSGANVLTF. CDR3 coding DNA: TGTGCCAGCAGCCCAAAGGGAGGGTCTGGGGCCAACGTCCTGACTTTC.

The gene calls are TRBV5-1 and TRBJ1-6; no clear D gene. This CDR3 comprises 17 residues. Germline CDR1 and CDR2: SGHRS and YFSETQ. The V gene lost 0 bases and the J gene lost 6 bases, with 16 bases spanning the gap. For the CDR3, the DNA is TGCGCCAGCAGCTTGGAGGTGGGGAGTCTAGGTAATTCACCCCTCCACTTT. This encodes CASSLEVGSLGNSPLHF.